The 5 T cell receptor beta chains below come from one sample, sequenced in a study of response to subunit inactivated influenza vaccine. TCRdb reprocessed the RT-PCR reads via MiXCR and lists one record per CDR3 protein. In the table there are roughly 500,000 distinct CDR3 sequences, approximately 15% of which are singletons. This sample comprised CD4+ T cells sorted from PBMCs, obtained around 25 months after vaccination. The receptor set was obtained from a man between 45 and 75 years old who received an inactivated influenza vaccine.

The V call is TRBV18, the J call TRBJ2-1, with unresolved D. Germline V CDR1 and CDR2: KGHSH, LQKENI. With 1 base removed from V and 5 bases from J, the gap between germline ends came to 9 bases. The CDR3 has 14 residues. As DNA, the CDR3 is TGTGCCAGCTCACCACAGGGTAGCAACAATGAGCAGTTCTTC. Its translation: CASSPQGSNNEQFF. Full variable domain (remainder filled in from reference TRBV18 and TRBJ2-1): NAGVMQNPRHLVRRRGQEARLRCSPMKGHSHVYWYRQLPEEGLKFMVYLQKENIIDESGMPKERFSAEFPKEGPSILRIQQVVRGDSAAYFCASSPQGSNNEQFFGPGTRLTVL.

The J gene is TRBJ2-3, the V gene TRBV27; 7 nucleotides match TRBD2. Germline V gene data show CDR1 as MNHEY and CDR2 as SMNVEV (reference sequence). Trimming took 6 bases from V and 2 from J; bases not matched to a gene: 11. The CDR3 loop spans 16 amino acids. The CDR3 spells CASRKLATTFTDTQYF. In DNA form, the CDR3 reads TGTGCCAGCAGAAAACTAGCGACCACCTTCACAGATACGCAGTATTTT.

The chain recombines TRBV28 with TRBJ1-1, with D perhaps TRBD1 (5 bases). The CDR3 runs to 16 residues. Looked up from germline, CDR1 is MDHEN and CDR2 is SYDVKM. V gave up 2 bases and J gave up 3 bases, with 16 bases separating them. The CDR3 reads CASSLVLSGGHTEAFF. The CDR3 DNA is TGTGCCAGCAGTTTAGTTCTTTCTGGGGGTCACACTGAAGCTTTCTTT.

As concerns this clonotype: This likely comes from a read error, as the CDR3 has no conserved phenylalanine or tryptophan at its end. The DNA is left out, because the CDR3 cannot be placed on it with certainty; the CDR3 is given as TCRdb lists it. The J gene is TRBJ1-1, the V gene TRBV12-3 or TRBV12-4. The CDR3 is 12 amino acids long, termini counted. CDR3 loop: CASSLIRGRAEV.

There are a few counts of this clonotype. J is TRBJ1-2 and V is TRBV14, with TRBD1 as a possible D gene (6 bases). Trimming left V 1 base short and J 5 bases short, with 11 bases between. The CDR3 is 14 residues long. Germline V gene sequence: CDR1 SGHDN, CDR2 FVKESK. This CDR3 reads CASSQVGTIYGYTF. As DNA, the CDR3 is TGTGCCAGCAGCCAAGTAGGGACAATTTATGGCTACACCTTC. The complete variable domain, with remaining parts taken from reference TRBV14 and TRBJ1-2, reads EAGVTQFPSHSVIEKGQTVTLRCDPISGHDNLYWYRRVMGKEIKFLLHFVKESKQDESGMPNNRFLAERTGGTYSTLKVQPAELEDSGVYFCASSQVGTIYGYTFGSGTRLTVV.